Listed below are T cell receptor beta chains from one sample, sequenced in a study of blood T cell repertoires in COVID-19. Generated by immunoSEQ multiplex PCR, the TCRdb table keeps only in-frame clones and is missing some. Of about 87,000 clones in the sample, approximately 89% were seen once. The specimen sequenced was peripheral blood. The source is an elderly man with acute or convalescent COVID-19. CDR3s include the opening cysteine and the closing phenylalanine or tryptophan. D genes are given only for firm matches. Only some rows state a clone size, as once, few, many or a class for expanded clones.

v_call	j_call	clone_size	d_call	cdr3_nt	cdr3_aa
TRBV4-2	TRBJ1-1	-	-	TGTGCCAGCAGCCAAGATTGGACATATCCTTTCTTT	CASSQDWTYPFF
TRBV10-3	TRBJ2-5	-	TRBD1	TGTGCCATGGGACAGACCCAAGAGACCCAGTACTTC	CAMGQTQETQYF
TRBV7-2	TRBJ2-1	-	-	TGTGCCAGCAGCTTGGAGGTTCCCCCCGGCTCCTACAATGAGCAGTTCTTC	CASSLEVPPGSYNEQFF
TRBV19	TRBJ1-1	-	-	TGTGCCAGTAGTGCTCCGACAGGACGAAGCACTGAAGCTTTCTTT	CASSAPTGRSTEAFF
TRBV7-8	TRBJ2-7	-	-	TGTGCCAGCAGCTTAGACAGGGGAGGTCTCTACGAGCAGTACTTC	CASSLDRGGLYEQYF
TRBV11-2	TRBJ2-1	-	TRBD2	TGTGCCAGCAGCTCCCCCACCTCCGGCGGGAGGACGTACAATGAGCAGTTCTTC	CASSSPTSGGRTYNEQFF
TRBV7-9	TRBJ2-1	-	TRBD2	TGTGCCAGCCCTGGGCTAGCGGGAACCTACAATGAGCAGTTCTTC	CASPGLAGTYNEQFF
TRBV10-3	TRBJ1-1	-	-	TGTGCCACGACAGGGAACACTGAAGCTTTCTTT	CATTGNTEAFF
TRBV19	TRBJ2-3	-	TRBD1	TGTGCCAGTAGTATAGATACAGGGGGCACAGATACGCAGTATTTT	CASSIDTGGTDTQYF
TRBV3-1/TRBV3-2	TRBJ1-2	-	-	TGTGCCAGCAGCCAAGTAGTCAGGGACTCAGGCTACACCTTC	CASSQVVRDSGYTF
TRBV23-1	TRBJ2-2	-	TRBD2	TGCGCCAGCACTAGCGGGGGGGCCGTCGAACACCGGGGAGCTGTTTTT	CASTSGGAVEHRGAVF
TRBV6-5	TRBJ2-1	few	TRBD2	TGTGCCAGCAGGGACCTCGCAGCGGGGATAAATGAGCAGTTCTTC	CASRDLAAGINEQFF
TRBV29-1	TRBJ2-7	-	-	TGCAGCGTTGGTTCGGTGGCCGGGGACAACACCCCCTACGAGCAGTACTTC	CSVGSVAGDNTPYEQYF
TRBV2	TRBJ2-3	-	TRBD2	TGTGCCAGCAGTCTAGCGGGAGCCATTAGCACAGATACGCAGTATTTT	CASSLAGAISTDTQYF
TRBV7-2	TRBJ2-5	-	-	TGTGCCAGCAGCTTATTACCTAGAACGGGTAAAGAGACCCAGTACTTC	CASSLLPRTGKETQYF
TRBV6-6	TRBJ1-5	-	-	TGTGCCAGCAGTTACGGGGGAGGGCAGCCCCAGCATTTT	CASSYGGGQPQHF
TRBV18	TRBJ2-5	-	TRBD2	TGTGCCAGCTCACCTAGCGGGACGCACCAAGAGACCCAGTACTTC	CASSPSGTHQETQYF
TRBV12-3/TRBV12-4	TRBJ2-1	-	-	TGTGCCAGCAGCCCCGGGGGAATCAATGAGCAGTTCTTC	CASSPGGINEQFF